This TCR beta chain was captured in a study of CD8 T cells in ankylosing spondylitis. Broader study findings: What appeared characteristic of ankylosing spondylitis blood was a TCR beta motif of eight highly homologous variants.

Quantitative 5'-RACE with molecular barcodes was used to make the TCR beta libraries. TCRdb reprocessed the 5' RACE reads with MiXCR, giving one entry per CDR3 protein. Among a few hundred thousand distinct CDR3 sequences listed, about a fifth were seen once. For this clonotype: No antigen is known for it.

The CDR3 is 15 residues long. Losses at the gene ends were 6 bases for V and 3 bases for J; bases not matched to a gene: 6. The germline CDR1 and CDR2 sequences are MNHNS and SASEGT. The chain links TRBV6-1 to TRBJ1-4; 8 bases fit TRBD1. The clonotype was recovered from a male donor with ankylosing spondylitis. Specimen: blood, either unsorted or a sorted T cell fraction (not recorded which). CDR3 region: CASRPGGGSNEKLFF. The CDR3 DNA reads TGTGCCAGCAGACCAGGGGGCGGATCTAATGAAAAACTGTTTTTT.